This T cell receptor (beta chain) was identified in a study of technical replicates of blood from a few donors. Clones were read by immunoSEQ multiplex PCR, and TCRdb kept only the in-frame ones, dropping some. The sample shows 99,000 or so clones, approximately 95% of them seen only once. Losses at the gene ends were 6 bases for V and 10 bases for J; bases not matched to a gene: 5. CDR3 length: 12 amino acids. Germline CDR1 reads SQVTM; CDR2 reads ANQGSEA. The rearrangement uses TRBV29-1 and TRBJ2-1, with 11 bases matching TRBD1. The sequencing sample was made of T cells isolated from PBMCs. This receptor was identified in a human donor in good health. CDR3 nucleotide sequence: TGCAGCGTGGGGGACAGGGGGTGGGAGCAGTTCTTC. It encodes CSVGDRGWEQFF.